This note documents a single T cell receptor beta chain sequence. The antigen is undetermined. This specimen belongs to a study of OX40 agonist ivuxolimab in advanced cancers. Study results and limitations: It was not determined which antigens were specifically recognized by the peripheral T cells that had undergone clonal expansion.

CDR1 MNHEY and CDR2 SVGAGI come from the germline V gene. CDR3 length: 11 residues. The ends were cut back, 0 bases at V and 7 bases at J, with 3 bases in the middle. This table comes from immunoSEQ multiplex PCR, and its TCRdb copy is limited to in-frame clones, with some not included. The sample consists of 40,000 to 60,000 clones, more than 65% of them appearing once. The sequenced sample was CD4+ or CD8+ T cells sorted from blood, obtained in a trial of the OX40 agonist ivuxolimab. This TCR was recovered from an adult with an advanced solid tumor such as melanoma, head and neck, liver or kidney cancer. The V call is TRBV6-5, the J call TRBJ2-5; D is unresolved. The CDR3 reads CASSYSGTQYF. As DNA, the CDR3 is TGTGCCAGCAGTTACTCTGGGACCCAGTACTTC.